These 5 T cell receptor beta chains share one sample of origin, sequenced in a study of T cell repertoires in cytomegalovirus infection. TCRdb independently ran MiXCR on the reads; one entry per CDR3 protein. The sample has around 78,000 distinct CDR3 sequences, more than 20% seen once; the top ten hold about 50%. No antigen is known for these receptors. Specimen: CD8+ T cells from cultured PBMCs, collected from culture after CMV antigen stimulation. The receptors shown here come from a human donor in good health (CMV status not recorded). Some clones in this sample may be carry-over from other donors' samples.

This clonotype appeared a single time. The chain links TRBV13 to TRBJ2-7, with D perhaps TRBD1 (5 bases). V was trimmed by 2 bases and J by 1 base, leaving 9 bases between them. The CDR3 has 14 amino acids. Germline loops: CDR1 PRHDT, CDR2 FYEKMQ (reference sequence). The CDR3 here is CASSLYSGSYEQYF. The DNA of the CDR3 is TGTGCCAGCAGCTTATATTCAGGGTCCTACGAGCAGTACTTC.

This clonotype was detected a few times. The J gene is TRBJ2-7, the V gene TRBV20-1, with a possible D match to TRBD2 (6 bases). The CDR3 totals 14 residues. Germline-derived CDR1 and CDR2 are DFQATT and SNEGSKA (reference sequence). V lost 3 bases and J 1 base, leaving 13 bases between the germline ends. In DNA form, the CDR3 reads TGCAGTGCTAGGGACTATAGCGGTTCCTACGAGCAGTACTTC. This codes for CSARDYSGSYEQYF.

This clonotype was seen many times. J is TRBJ2-7 and V is TRBV10-3; D possibly corresponds to TRBD2 (5 bases). Trimming pared 0 bases from V and 2 bases from J, leaving 17 bases between. The CDR3 totals 17 residues. Germline CDR1 reads ENHRY; CDR2 reads SYGVKD. CDR3 in amino acids: CAISESTRTPDAYEQYF. Written as DNA, the CDR3 is TGTGCCATCAGTGAGTCGACTCGGACTCCGGATGCCTACGAGCAGTACTTC.

The chain carries TRBV10-3 and TRBJ2-7; TRBD1 aligns across 7 bases. The CDR3 runs 15 residues. J lost 0 bases, V lost 6 bases, and 8 bases had no gene match. Germline V gene sequence: CDR1 ENHRY, CDR2 SYGVKD. The DNA for the CDR3 is TGTGCCATCAGCGAGAGGGGACAGAGCTCCTACGAGCAGTACTTC. It specifies CAISERGQSSYEQYF.

This clonotype was observed many times. V gene TRBV27 combines with J gene TRBJ1-5, with D unresolved. The germline CDR1 and CDR2 sequences are MNHEY and SMNVEV (reference sequence). The CDR3 has 14 residues. V lost 2 bases and J 7 bases, leaving 12 bases between the germline ends. The CDR3 DNA reads TGTGCCAGCAGTTTAAGAGGTGAACACCAGCCCCAGCATTTT. Encoded protein: CASSLRGEHQPQHF.